The 8 T cell receptor beta chains presented below share a single source sample, sequenced in a study of shared clonotypes between healthy human individuals (dated by TCRdb to about 2020). Library preparation used the immunoSEQ multiplex PCR assay. Here the immuneACCESS table is served through TCRdb, limited to in-frame sequences with V and J called. Missing clones are a known gap in these copies; in checked studies unresolved V genes cover under half, and the rest lacks a known reason. For this sample the table gives about 730,000 clones, of which just under 75% were detected only once. The top ten constitute more than 1.5% of the sample. Sequencing was performed on memory CD4+ T cells sorted from blood. Sample cell subset or site, as interpreted from the label and publication: CD45RA-negative fraction. The receptors derive from a woman aged 25 to 39 in good health.

V and J are TRBV4-1 and TRBJ2-1, with 9 bases identical to TRBD2. After removal of 1 base from V and 10 bases from J, the junction contained 11 bases not matched to a gene. CDR3 length: 16 amino acids. The germline V gene encodes CDR1 MGHRA and CDR2 YSYEKL. CDR3 region: CASSQGRVAGVGEQFF. The CDR3 region has the DNA TGCGCCAGCAGCCAAGGCAGGGTAGCGGGAGTCGGGGAGCAGTTCTTC.

The chain joins TRBV7-2 to TRBJ2-1; TRBD2 matches 12 bases. The germline CDR1 and CDR2 sequences are SGHTA and FQGNSA. This CDR3 is 15 amino acids long. The V gene end was trimmed by 3 bases and the J gene end by 8 bases; junction bases not matched to a gene: 5. The CDR3 sequence is CASSLTSGSRYEQFF. CDR3 coding DNA: TGTGCCAGCAGCTTGACTAGCGGGAGTCGGTATGAGCAGTTCTTC.

The genes are TRBV2 and TRBJ2-5, with 9 bases aligning to TRBD2. V shed 2 bases, J shed 2 bases, and the junction held 3 bases outside the gene matches. CDR1 and CDR2 (germline): SNHLY, FYNNEI. The CDR3 is 15 residues long. The CDR3 DNA sequence: TGTGCCAGCAGTGAAAGGAGCGGGAGGCAAGAGACCCAGTACTTC. It encodes CASSERSGRQETQYF.

This chain uses TRBV29-1 with TRBJ2-3; D is undetermined. V lost 2 bases and J lost 1, with 4 bases in between. The CDR3 consists of 12 residues. Germline V gives CDR1 SQVTM, CDR2 ANQGSEA. CDR3 sequence: CSVETGTDTQYF. DNA of the CDR3: TGCAGCGTTGAAACTGGCACAGATACGCAGTATTTT.

This chain uses TRBV10-1 with TRBJ2-7; 7 bases are a match to TRBD2. The length of the CDR3 is 12 residues. V gave up 4 bases and J gave up 6 bases; unmatched junction bases: 3. Germline CDR1 and CDR2: WNHNN and SYGVQD (reference sequence). Here the CDR3 reads CASSGPGGEQYF. The CDR3 nucleotides are TGCGCCAGCAGTGGCCCGGGAGGCGAGCAGTACTTC.

For this clone: A much larger clone lies one base from this, so it may be a read error. Other DNA sequences in this specimen translate into the identical CDR3. V is TRBV5-6 and J is TRBJ2-1; D uncertain. CDR1 is SGHDT, CDR2 YYEEEE, per germline. There are 11 residues in the CDR3. The V end was cut by 2 bases, the J end by 3 bases, with 0 bases between. CDR3 in amino acids: CASSFYNEQFF. The CDR3 DNA sequence: TGTGCCAGCAGCTTCTACAATGAGCAGTTCTTC.

The V call is TRBV19, the J call TRBJ1-1; 8 nucleotides agree with TRBD1. Germline CDR1 is LNHDA and CDR2 is SQIVND (reference sequence). Trimming removed 7 bases from V and 6 bases from J; junction bases left unmatched: 13. This CDR3 contains 15 residues. The CDR3 sequence is CASIPDPRGRAEAFF. CDR3 nucleotide sequence: TGTGCCAGTATCCCTGACCCCAGGGGGCGGGCTGAAGCTTTCTTT.

This clone was counted a single time. The chain is built from TRBV28 and TRBJ2-5; D ambiguous. CDR3 length: 15 amino acids. Germline-derived CDR1 and CDR2 are MDHEN and SYDVKM. V lost 7 bases and J 5 bases, leaving 20 bases between the germline ends. The CDR3: CASTGEVRLGETQYF. The CDR3 nucleotides read TGTGCCAGCACGGGTGAGGTCCGTTTGGGGGAGACCCAGTACTTC.